The T cell receptor (beta chain) described here comes from a study of T cell responses to AZD1222 COVID-19 vaccine. Across the whole study: Recipients boosted at about 4 weeks or about 12 weeks are pooled. Points from the study as a whole: Spike-specific TCR breadth and depth rose after two AZD1222 doses. All repertoire sampling was performed exclusively after the peak T cell response. CD4 TCRs linked to vaccination spanned spike, dominating at 160-218 and 743-854.

CDR1 and CDR2 from the germline V gene are LGHDT and YNNKEL (reference sequence). The CDR3 loop spans 14 amino acids. Losses at the gene ends were 1 base for V and 1 base for J; bases not matched to a gene: 0. Notes on this clone: Its antigen is undetermined.

Produced via immunoSEQ multiplex PCR; TCRdb's table is partial and in-frame only. The data contain about 96,000 clones, 89% of them singletons. The V gene is TRBV3-1 (or the pseudogene TRBV3-2), the J gene TRBJ1-1; 7 nucleotides match TRBD1. The sequence derives from an adult in good health. This sample comprised peripheral blood, obtained on day 0 of AZD1222 vaccination. CDR3: CASSQGDRNTEAFF. CDR3 coding DNA: TGTGCCAGCAGCCAAGGGGACAGGAACACTGAAGCTTTCTTT.